Below, 11 T cell receptor beta chains from the same sample are listed, as sequenced in a study of T cell repertoires in cytomegalovirus infection (dated by TCRdb to the late 2010s). The instrument given in TCRdb is Illumina HiSeq 1500. TCRdb handled the public reads itself, with Q25 trimming in fastp and clone calling in MiXCR, and kept productive beta chains. A single entry per CDR3 protein holds the most common genes and DNA from its merged rows. In all, the sample holds around 330,000 distinct CDR3 sequences, and 17% of those were seen once. Jointly, the top ten make up about 12% of the sample. Sample: PBMCs. The receptors come from a human donor in good health (CMV status not recorded). Some clones in this sample may be carry-over from other donors' samples.

This clonotype was detected many times. V is TRBV7-8 and J is TRBJ2-2; tentative D call: TRBD2 (6 bases). The CDR3 has 17 amino acids. Trimming took off 3 bases at V and 2 bases at J, with 16 bases between the two ends. Per germline, CDR1 SGHVS and CDR2 FQNEAQ. The DNA of the CDR3 is TGTGCCAGCAGCTTCCGGAGGGGCAACACCAACACCGGGGAGCTGTTTTTT. This sequence encodes CASSFRRGNTNTGELFF.

This clonotype was counted a few times. V and J are TRBV20-1 and TRBJ1-4; D might be TRBD1 (6 bases). Deletions cut 3 bases from V and 5 bases from J, with 13 bases between. The V gene's germline CDR1 is DFQATT and CDR2 SNEGSKA (reference sequence). This CDR3 has 14 residues. In DNA, the CDR3 is TGCAGTGCTAGCCCACAGGGATTAAATGAAAAACTGTTTTTT. This encodes CSASPQGLNEKLFF.

This clonotype was counted many times. The CDR3 DNA sequence: TGTGCCAGCAGCCCTCCAGGGCTAGGATATGGCTACACCTTC. It encodes CASSPPGLGYGYTF. V is TRBV7-2 and J is TRBJ1-2, with D perhaps TRBD1 (5 bases). CDR1 is SGHTA, CDR2 FQGNSA, per germline. V was clipped by 5 bases and J by 5 bases, with 15 bases between them. The CDR3 contains 14 residues. Filled out from reference TRBV7-2 and TRBJ1-2, the complete variable domain reads GAGVSQSPSNKVTEKGKDVELRCDPISGHTALYWYRQSLGQGLEFLIYFQGNSAPDKSGLPSDRFSAERTGGSVSTLTIQRTQQEDSAVYLCASSPPGLGYGYTFGSGTRLTVV.

Only one count was recorded for this clonotype. This chain's CDR3 is CASSFASGRLSPNEQFF. The CDR3 DNA follows: TGTGCCAGCAGTTTCGCTAGCGGGCGCCTCAGTCCCAATGAGCAGTTCTTC. The chain recombines TRBV12-3 or TRBV12-4 with TRBJ2-1; 8 positions agree with TRBD2. Trimming cost V 3 bases and J 6 bases; bases outside gene matches: 13. This CDR3 is built from 17 residues.

The rearrangement uses TRBV4-3 and TRBJ1-1; no firm D call. The CDR3 is 14 amino acids. V lost 2 bases and J lost 1, with 8 bases in between. Germline V CDR1 and CDR2: LGHNA, YSLEER. The CDR3 loop reads CASSQSVGNTEAFF. The CDR3 nucleotides read TGCGCCAGCAGCCAATCAGTAGGGAACACTGAAGCTTTCTTT.

This clonotype has at least ten counts. The V and J genes are TRBV7-2 and TRBJ1-6; TRBD1 might be the D (5 bases). Trimming took off 3 bases at V and 6 bases at J, with 12 bases between the two ends. The germline V gene encodes CDR1 SGHTA and CDR2 FQGNSA. The CDR3 has 15 residues. CDR3: CASSLSGTFNSPLHF. The CDR3 DNA follows: TGTGCCAGCAGCTTGTCCGGGACCTTTAATTCACCCCTCCACTTT.

V gene TRBV19 combines with J gene TRBJ2-2; D is unclear. The CDR3 is made up of 10 amino acids. CDR1 and CDR2 from the germline V gene are LNHDA and SQIVND (reference sequence). The V end lost 7 bases, the J end lost 6 bases, and 3 bases lay between the germline ends. The CDR3 coding sequence is TGTGCCAGTAAATCCGGGGAGCTGTTTTTT. Translating it yields CASKSGELFF.

The chain combines TRBV7-8 with TRBJ2-3; D is undetermined. Trimming stripped 2 bases from V and 8 bases from J, with 11 bases between. Germline V gene sequence: CDR1 SGHVS, CDR2 FQNEAQ. The CDR3 has 13 residues. The CDR3 nucleotides read TGTGCCAGCAGCTTACAGGTGGTGGGTACGCAGTATTTT. This codes for CASSLQVVGTQYF.

This clonotype was seen ten or more times. The chain carries TRBV28 and TRBJ1-5; D is undetermined. Germline assignment: CDR1 MDHEN and CDR2 SYDVKM. The CDR3 extends over 16 amino acids. V lost 7 bases to trimming and J lost 1 base, with 17 bases between them. As DNA, the CDR3 is TGTGCCAGCACCTTTCTGGGAACGGACAGCAATCAGCCCCAGCATTTT. It is translated as CASTFLGTDSNQPQHF.

This chain connects TRBV20-1 to TRBJ2-3; 8 bases align to TRBD2. V dropped 0 bases and J dropped 6; count of bases not matched to a gene: 5. Germline CDR1 and CDR2: DFQATT and SNEGSKA (reference sequence). This CDR3 has 14 residues. CDR3: CSARDTGGLDTQYF. As DNA, the CDR3 is TGCAGTGCTAGAGATACGGGGGGGCTTGATACGCAGTATTTT.

This rearrangement joins TRBV19 to TRBJ1-6; weak D call: TRBD1 (5 bases). The CDR3 contains 18 residues. Trimming left V 9 bases short and J 0 bases short, with 21 bases between. The germline V gene has CDR1 LNHDA and CDR2 SQIVND (reference sequence). This chain's CDR3 is CASRITLRQSSYNSPLHF. Here the CDR3 DNA reads TGTGCCAGCAGAATAACCCTGAGACAGAGCTCCTATAATTCACCCCTCCACTTT.